Following are 21 T cell receptor beta chains from one sample sequenced in a study of T cells in Graves' hyperthyroidism and ophthalmopathy. Authors of the study amplified TCR beta CDR3 regions from RNA transcripts. HTBI primers were used for first-round RT-PCR of the TCR CDR3. From the multiplex PCR reads, TCRdb called clonotypes with MiXCR, one entry per CDR3 protein. The sample yields hundreds of thousands of distinct CDR3 sequences, roughly 40% seen once. The sample consisted of blood. The source of these receptors is a young man with Graves' hyperthyroidism.

The chain carries TRBV7-4 and TRBJ1-1; 10 positions agree with TRBD1. Germline-derived CDR1 and CDR2 are SGHVT and SQSDAQ. CDR3 length: 12 residues. CDR3 residues: CSRQGASTEAFF. The CDR3 DNA follows: TGTTCCCGACAGGGGGCAAGCACTGAAGCTTTCTTT. Full variable domain (remainder filled in from reference TRBV7-4 and TRBJ1-1): GAGVSQSPRYKVAKRGRDVALRCDSISGHVTLYWYRQTLGQGSEVLTYSQSDAQRDKSGRPSGRFSAERPERSVSTLKIQRTEQGDSAVYLCSRQGASTEAFFGQGTRLTVV.

At least ten counts were recorded for this clonotype. The CDR3 loop reads CASSGPGTGELFF. The CDR3 DNA reads TGTGCCAGCAGCGGACCAGGGACCGGGGAGCTGTTTTTT. The J gene is TRBJ2-2, the V gene TRBV9; possible D gene TRBD1, 5 bases. The germline V gene has CDR1 SGDLS and CDR2 YYNGEE. The CDR3 length is 13 residues. V lost 3 bases to trimming and J lost 5 bases, with 8 bases between them.

This rearrangement joins TRBV29-1 to TRBJ1-1; maybe TRBD1 (5 bases). The CDR3 runs 12 residues. V lost 6 bases, J lost 7 bases, and 15 bases lay in between. Germline V gives CDR1 SQVTM, CDR2 ANQGSEA. DNA for the CDR3: TGCAGCGTAGCTGGAGGGGCCGGTGAAGCTTTCTTT. Its protein product is CSVAGGAGEAFF.

Of note for this clonotype: The CDR3 does not end in the conserved phenylalanine or tryptophan, so this is likely a read error. The genes are TRBV2 and TRBJ1-1, with no clear D. Germline CDR1 is SNHLY and CDR2 is FYNNEI. The CDR3 length is 13 residues. Trimming cost V 6 bases and J 1 base, with 9 bases left between them. The CDR3 reads CASSFLENTEAFL. CDR3 coding DNA: TGTGCCAGCAGCTTCTTGGAGAACACTGAAGCTTTCCTT.

This clonotype was seen only a few times. This chain connects TRBV7-3 to TRBJ2-6, with TRBD2 as a possible D gene (7 bases). This CDR3 has 16 amino acids. Per the germline V gene, CDR1 is SGHTA and CDR2 is FQGTGA. The V end was cut by 7 bases, the J end by 8 bases, with 21 bases between. This CDR3 reads CASTLRGGRTPNVLTF. The CDR3 region has the DNA TGTGCCAGCACTCTGAGGGGGGGGCGGACTCCCAACGTCCTGACTTTC. Supplemented by reference TRBV7-3 and TRBJ2-6, the full variable domain reads GAGVSQTPSNKVTEKGKYVELRCDPISGHTALYWYRQSLGQGPEFLIYFQGTGAADDSGLPNDRFFAVRPEGSVSTLKIQRTERGDSAVYLCASTLRGGRTPNVLTFGAGSRLTVL.

This clonotype occurred many times. V and J are TRBV7-2 and TRBJ2-7; the match to TRBD1 covers 8 bases. V shed 5 bases and J 5 bases; nucleotides not matched to a gene: 5. There are 13 residues in the CDR3. Germline V gene lookup returns CDR1 SGHTA and CDR2 FQGNSA. The CDR3 loop is CASSPNRGNEQYF. The CDR3 coding sequence is TGTGCCAGCAGCCCGAACAGGGGGAACGAGCAGTACTTC.

The chain uses TRBV19 and TRBJ2-5; D is possibly TRBD2 (6 bases). Trimming pared 5 bases from V and 4 bases from J, leaving 11 bases between. Germline CDR1 and CDR2: LNHDA and SQIVND (reference sequence). The CDR3 is made up of 13 amino acids. The CDR3 nucleotides are TGTGCCAGTAGTTTCAGGGAGGCAGAGACCCAGTACTTC. It yields the protein CASSFREAETQYF.

This clonotype appeared a few times. The chain uses TRBV7-8 and TRBJ1-6; the D is unclear. Germline CDR1 SGHVS, CDR2 FQNEAQ. The CDR3 runs to 16 residues. The V and J ends lost 3 bases and 0 bases respectively, with 9 bases between them. CDR3 DNA: TGTGCCAGCAGCTTTCCACAGAGCTCCTATAATTCACCCCTCCACTTT. Translated, it gives CASSFPQSSYNSPLHF.

The gene calls are TRBV7-2 and TRBJ2-6, with TRBD1 matching over 7 bases. Germline-derived CDR1 and CDR2 are SGHTA and FQGNSA. This CDR3 is built from 17 residues. V was clipped by 1 base and J by 0 bases; unmatched bases: 3. The CDR3 loop is CASSLGGGFSGANVLTF. CDR3 sequence (DNA): TGTGCCAGCAGCTTAGGAGGGGGCTTCTCTGGGGCCAACGTCCTGACTTTC.

In the case of this clonotype: This sequence may be a read error, since a much larger clone differs from it by one base. Since no conserved phenylalanine or tryptophan closes the CDR3, a read error is the likely cause. V usage is TRBV7-2 and J usage is TRBJ2-7; D is uncertain. Looked up from germline, CDR1 is SGHTA and CDR2 is FQGNSA. The CDR3 has 14 amino acids. Trimming cost V 8 bases and J 5 bases, with 19 bases left between them. CDR3 loop: CASGPVRPTHEQYL. CDR3 sequence (DNA): TGTGCCAGCGGCCCTGTTCGGCCCACCCACGAGCAGTACCTC.

This chain links TRBV7-2 with TRBJ2-7; D may be TRBD1 (5 bases). V dropped 2 bases and J dropped 4 bases, with 12 bases sitting between them. The CDR3 totals 14 residues. Germline V lookup: CDR1 SGHTA, CDR2 FQGNSA. The CDR3 DNA is TGTGCCAGCAGCTTACCGGACACCCTGTACGAGCAGTACTTC. Encoded protein: CASSLPDTLYEQYF.

This clonotype was found many times. The chain links TRBV7-8 to TRBJ2-6; tentatively, D is TRBD1 (5 bases). This CDR3 is built from 15 residues. V was clipped by 4 bases and J by 4 bases, with 11 bases between them. Germline V gives CDR1 SGHVS, CDR2 FQNEAQ. The CDR3 nucleotides read TGTGCCAGCAGCTCCTCGACAGCAGGGGCCAACGTCCTGACTTTC. Its protein product is CASSSSTAGANVLTF.

This clonotype was seen a few times. The V call is TRBV5-1, the J call TRBJ1-1; D may be TRBD1 (6 bases). In germline, CDR1 is SGHRS, CDR2 YFSETQ. V lost 1 base and J 1 base, leaving 14 bases between the germline ends. This CDR3 is 16 amino acids long. CDR3 sequence: CASSLLGRGGNTEAFF. In nucleotides, the CDR3 is TGCGCCAGCAGCTTGCTTGGTAGGGGGGGGAACACTGAAGCTTTCTTT.

About this clonotype itself: A much larger clone lies a single base off, so this may be a read error. The chain employs TRBV7-9 and TRBJ2-7, with D possibly TRBD1 on 5 matching bases. Germline CDR1 is SEHNR and CDR2 is FQNEAQ (reference sequence). The CDR3 has 14 residues. The CDR3: CASSFLDSSYEQCF. CDR3 DNA: TGTGCCAGCAGCTTTTTAGACAGTTCCTACGAGCAGTGCTTC.

The chain links TRBV10-3 to TRBJ2-7; 7 positions match TRBD1. With 10 bases clipped from V and 0 bases from J, the junction kept 6 bases outside the gene matches. There are 13 residues in the CDR3. Looked up from germline, CDR1 is ENHRY and CDR2 is SYGVKD. The CDR3 nucleotides read TGTGCCAGCAAAGGGACAGTCTCCTACGAGCAGTACTTC. This translates into CASKGTVSYEQYF.

The sample holds a few counts of this clonotype. CDR3: CSARDRGANTEAFF. The CDR3 nucleotides are TGCAGTGCTAGAGATCGGGGCGCGAACACTGAAGCTTTCTTT. The chain uses TRBV20-1 and TRBJ1-1, with D possibly being TRBD1 (5 bases). Germline CDR1 DFQATT, CDR2 SNEGSKA (reference sequence). V dropped 0 bases and J dropped 1 base, with 9 bases sitting between them. This CDR3 comprises 14 residues.

This clonotype has at least ten counts. The gene calls are TRBV25-1 and TRBJ1-1; D is unclear. With 7 bases removed from V and 2 bases from J, the gap between germline ends came to 11 bases. CDR3 size: 13 residues. CDR1 is MGHDK and CDR2 is SYGVNS in the germline V gene. CDR3 nucleotide sequence: TGTGCCAGCACCCCAGCCCACAACACTGAAGCTTTCTTT. This translates into CASTPAHNTEAFF. The full variable domain, with the rest looked up from reference TRBV25-1 and TRBJ1-1, is EADIYQTPRYLVIGTGKKITLECSQTMGHDKMYWYQQDPGMELHLIHYSYGVNSTEKGDLSSESTVSRIRTEHFPLTLESARPSHTSQYLCASTPAHNTEAFFGQGTRLTVV.

Ten or more counts support this clonotype. CDR3 residues: CASTTTGDTEAFF. DNA for the CDR3: TGTGCCAGTACCACGACAGGGGACACTGAAGCTTTCTTT. This chain links TRBV19 with TRBJ1-1; TRBD1 matches at 8 bases. The V gene end was trimmed by 7 bases and the J gene end by 3 bases; junction bases not matched to a gene: 4. The CDR3 loop spans 13 amino acids. The V gene's germline CDR1 is LNHDA and CDR2 SQIVND (reference sequence).

This clonotype was picked up a small number of times. The chain carries TRBV4-3 and TRBJ1-3; D call uncertain. In germline, CDR1 is LGHNA, CDR2 YSLEER. Trimming took 0 bases from V and 3 from J, leaving 3 bases between them. CDR3 length equals 13 residues. CDR3 DNA sequence: TGCGCCAGCAGCCAAGATGGTGGAAACACCATATATTTT. This sequence encodes CASSQDGGNTIYF.

This clonotype appeared a single time. The chain joins TRBV19 to TRBJ2-7, with TRBD1 matching over 11 bases. Germline loops: CDR1 LNHDA, CDR2 SQIVND (reference sequence). The V gene end was trimmed by 8 bases and the J gene end by 4 bases; junction bases not matched to a gene: 10. The CDR3 runs 15 residues. For the CDR3, the DNA is TGTGCCAGTCGTGCGCGGGACAGGGGGTCTTACGAGCAGTACTTC. Residues: CASRARDRGSYEQYF. Complete variable domain (other parts from reference TRBV19 and TRBJ2-7): DGGITQSPKYLFRKEGQNVTLSCEQNLNHDAMYWYRQDPGQGLRLIYYSQIVNDFQKGDIAEGYSVSREKKESFPLTVTSAQKNPTAFYLCASRARDRGSYEQYFGPGTRLTVT.

This chain uses TRBV2 with TRBJ2-7; unclear D gene. Germline CDR1 and CDR2: SNHLY and FYNNEI. This CDR3 contains 14 residues. The V end was cut by 1 base, the J end by 2 bases, with 9 bases between. The CDR3 coding sequence is TGTGCCAGCAGTGAAGGGGCAGGTCCCTACGAGCAGTACTTC. Translation: CASSEGAGPYEQYF. Full variable domain (missing parts from reference TRBV2 and TRBJ2-7): EPEVTQTPSHQVTQMGQEVILRCVPISNHLYFYWYRQILGQKVEFLVSFYNNEISEKSEIFDDQFSVERPDGSNFTLKIRSTKLEDSAMYFCASSEGAGPYEQYFGPGTRLTVT.